The rows below give T cell receptor beta chains drawn from one sample of a study of technical replicates of blood from a handful of donors. Clones were read by immunoSEQ multiplex PCR, and TCRdb kept only the in-frame ones, dropping some. The data hold tens of thousands of clones, with about 94% observed a single time. The specimen was T cells isolated from PBMCs. These receptor sequences come from a human donor in good health. The CDR3 runs from the conserved cysteine through the conserved F or W. The D gene is left open where the match is weak. The size field is filled for only some rows; it gives once, few, many or a size class.

d_gene,abundance,v_gene,j_gene,CDR3aa,CDR3nt
-,-,TRBV19,TRBJ2-7,CASSPLGAHEQYF,TGTGCCAGTAGTCCCCTGGGGGCCCACGAGCAGTACTTC
TRBD2,-,TRBV10-3,TRBJ2-3,CAISARLAGERGTDTQYF,TGTGCCATCAGTGCAAGACTAGCGGGGGAAAGGGGCACAGATACGCAGTATTTT
TRBD1,-,TRBV6-5,TRBJ1-1,CASSLTQGGTEAFF,TGTGCCAGCAGTTTAACCCAGGGGGGAACTGAAGCTTTCTTT
-,-,TRBV7-2,TRBJ2-7,CASSVSAMGGEQYF,TGTGCCAGCAGCGTTAGCGCGATGGGGGGTGAGCAGTACTTC
-,once,TRBV7-8,TRBJ2-7,CASSQFKGSYEQYF,TGTGCCAGCAGCCAATTTAAGGGGTCCTACGAGCAGTACTTC
TRBD1,-,TRBV7-9,TRBJ2-3,CASSSRTGADTQYF,TGTGCCAGCAGCTCTAGGACAGGGGCAGATACGCAGTATTTT
-,once,TRBV7-3,TRBJ2-7,CASSTGRGTEQYF,TGTGCCAGCAGCACGGGCAGGGGTACCGAGCAGTACTTC
TRBD1,-,TRBV29-1,TRBJ1-2,CSVEDRGRYGYTF,TGCAGCGTGGAGGACAGGGGGCGCTATGGCTACACCTTC
TRBD1,-,TRBV19,TRBJ1-5,CASSPTGDQPQHF,TGTGCCAGTAGCCCAACAGGGGATCAGCCCCAGCATTTT
-,-,TRBV5-4,TRBJ2-5,CASSFGLQETQYF,TGTGCCAGCAGCTTTGGGCTGCAAGAGACCCAGTACTTC
-,-,TRBV28,TRBJ2-2,CASRPLRTGELFF,TGTGCCAGCAGGCCGCTCAGGACCGGGGAGCTGTTTTTT
-,-,TRBV27,TRBJ2-3,CASSPSVGEDTQYF,TGTGCCAGCAGTCCCAGTGTTGGGGAGGATACGCAGTATTTT
TRBD1,-,TRBV10-3,TRBJ2-5,CAISEEGGGLQETQYF,TGTGCCATCAGTGAGGAAGGGGGCGGTCTCCAAGAGACCCAGTACTTC
-,-,TRBV2,TRBJ1-1,CARPMGGTEAFF,TGTGCCAGACCAATGGGGGGCACTGAAGCTTTCTTT
TRBD1,-,TRBV27,TRBJ1-4,CASRDSGTGYEKLFF,TGTGCCAGCAGAGACTCCGGGACAGGGTACGAAAAACTGTTTTTT
TRBD1,-,TRBV25-1,TRBJ2-5,CASSETGGEETQYF,TGTGCCAGCAGTGAGACAGGGGGCGAGGAGACCCAGTACTTC
TRBD2,-,TRBV7-9,TRBJ2-7,CASSFLAGRAYEQYF,TGTGCCAGCAGCTTTCTAGCGGGAAGAGCCTACGAGCAGTACTTC
TRBD2,once,TRBV7-8,TRBJ2-5,CASSSSGGGQETQYF,TGTGCCAGCAGCTCGAGCGGGGGGGGCCAAGAGACCCAGTACTTC
TRBD1,-,TRBV2,TRBJ1-1,CASRSNTGGTEAFF,TGTGCCAGCAGGTCTAATACAGGGGGCACTGAAGCTTTCTTT
-,-,TRBV6-1,TRBJ1-2,CASSESGVNYGYTF,TGTGCCAGCAGTGAAAGCGGCGTTAACTATGGCTACACCTTC
TRBD2,few,TRBV7-2,TRBJ2-2,CASSLLSGAAGELFF,TGTGCCAGCAGCCTCCTTAGCGGGGCGGCCGGGGAGCTGTTTTTT
-,-,TRBV9,TRBJ1-1,CASSIQGLDTEAFF,TGTGCCAGCAGCATACAGGGCTTGGACACTGAAGCTTTCTTT
-,-,TRBV29-1,TRBJ2-1,CSAVADNEQFF,TGCAGCGCCGTAGCGGACAATGAGCAGTTCTTC
-,-,TRBV4-2,TRBJ2-3,CASSQDGQSSDTQYF,TGTGCCAGCAGCCAAGATGGACAGTCATCAGATACGCAGTATTTT
TRBD2,-,TRBV10-3,TRBJ2-3,CAISASGGRSTDTQYF,TGTGCCATCAGCGCTAGCGGAGGGAGAAGCACAGATACGCAGTATTTT
TRBD1,-,TRBV7-3,TRBJ2-1,CASSWDRRSYNEQFF,TGTGCCAGCAGCTGGGACAGACGCTCCTACAATGAGCAGTTCTTC
TRBD1,-,TRBV23-1,TRBJ2-2,CASSQPGQGNTGELFF,TGCGCCAGCAGTCAACCCGGACAGGGGAACACCGGGGAGCTGTTTTTT
-,-,TRBV30,TRBJ1-1,CAWNRERAFF,TGTGCCTGGAACAGAGAGCGGGCTTTCTTT
TRBD2,-,TRBV9,TRBJ2-3,CASSVSPGSGRIDTQYF,TGTGCCAGCAGCGTATCTCCGGGTAGCGGGAGGATAGATACGCAGTATTTT
TRBD1,-,TRBV6-6,TRBJ1-5,CASSSRPGQDNQPQHF,TGTGCCAGCAGTTCCAGGCCGGGACAGGACAATCAGCCCCAGCATTTT
-,-,TRBV7-3,TRBJ2-1,CASSSTNEQFF,TGTGCCAGCAGCTCCACAAATGAGCAGTTCTTC
-,-,TRBV11-2,TRBJ2-7,CASSLPGEGTYEQYF,TGTGCCAGCAGCTTACCGGGAGAAGGGACCTACGAGCAGTACTTC
TRBD2,-,TRBV19,TRBJ2-1,CASSISLAGLNEQFF,TGTGCCAGTAGTATAAGTCTAGCGGGATTGAATGAGCAGTTCTTC
-,-,TRBV10-3,TRBJ2-1,CAIGYGSDYNEQFF,TGTGCCATCGGCTACGGGAGCGACTACAATGAGCAGTTCTTC
-,-,TRBV6-1,TRBJ1-1,CASSRDFNTEAFF,TGTGCCAGCAGTCGGGATTTCAACACTGAAGCTTTCTTT
TRBD1,-,TRBV9,TRBJ1-5,CASSGGQPPESQHF,TGTGCCAGCAGCGGGGGACAGCCTCCTGAGTCCCAGCATTTT
-,-,TRBV5-1,TRBJ2-7,CASSLASLYEQYF,TGCGCCAGCAGCTTGGCGTCCCTCTACGAGCAGTACTTC
TRBD2,-,TRBV30,TRBJ2-1,CAWTVALRGSGFF,TGTGCCTGGACGGTTGCTCTCCGCGGGAGTGGGTTCTTC
-,-,TRBV5-4,TRBJ1-1,CASSLDEEAFF,TGTGCCAGCAGCTTGGACGAGGAAGCTTTCTTT
TRBD2,-,TRBV11-2,TRBJ2-7,CASSLLSGRGVRSYEQYF,TGTGCCAGCAGCTTACTCTCCGGGAGGGGAGTAAGGTCCTACGAGCAGTACTTC
TRBD1,-,TRBV27,TRBJ1-2,CASSFIGGQGDYTF,TGTGCCAGCAGTTTCATAGGAGGACAGGGGGACTACACCTTC
TRBD1,-,TRBV2,TRBJ1-3,CARDRGPGDSGNTIYF,TGTGCCAGGGACAGGGGGCCTGGCGACAGCGGAAACACCATATATTTT
TRBD2,-,TRBV30,TRBJ2-1,CIGTSGKGGQFF,TGTATCGGGACTAGCGGGAAAGGGGGGCAGTTCTTC
TRBD2,once,TRBV7-9,TRBJ2-1,CASSSYDRGGNEQFF,TGTGCCAGCAGCTCTTATGACCGGGGGGGGAATGAGCAGTTCTTC